This T cell receptor beta chain was recorded in a study of T cells after yellow fever vaccination. TCRdb re-called the 5' RACE reads through MiXCR, storing one row per CDR3 protein. The profile shows roughly 120,000 distinct CDR3 sequences, roughly 6.8% of them singletons. This clonotype came up many times. The V and J ends lost 9 bases and 5 bases respectively, with 16 bases between them. The CDR3 sequence is 13 residues long. The sample here was CD4+ T cells sorted from PBMCs, taken 45 days after the first yellow fever vaccination. This chain joins TRBV12-3 or TRBV12-4 and TRBJ2-5, with D possibly being TRBD1 or TRBD2 (5 bases each). This TCR was recovered from a man younger than 35 who received the YFV17D yellow fever vaccine. The CDR3 sequence: CASGGPGWETQYF. The CDR3 region has the DNA TGTGCCAGTGGGGGTCCGGGGTGGGAGACCCAGTACTTC.